The 23 T cell receptor beta chains in this list originate from one sample, sequenced in a study of T cell responses to AZD1222 COVID-19 vaccine. Data came from immunoSEQ multiplex PCR; TCRdb stores just in-frame clones and leaves some out. Here the sample spans 100,000 to 150,000 clones, around 85% being singletons. Specimen: peripheral blood, collected 28 days after the second AZD1222 dose. The receptors here all came from an adult who received the AZD1222 COVID-19 vaccine.

This chain uses TRBV11-2 with TRBJ1-3, with a tentative D call TRBD1 (5 bases). The CDR3 covers 17 residues. The V gene lost 0 bases and the J gene lost 2 bases, with 14 bases spanning the gap. CDR1 and CDR2 from the germline V gene are SGHAT and FQNNGV. CDR3 amino acids: CASSLEPGRGTGNTIYF. Here the CDR3 DNA reads TGTGCCAGCAGCTTAGAACCTGGGAGGGGAACTGGAAACACCATATATTTT.

The CDR3 nucleotides are TGTGCCAGCAGCTTGGCCGGATCGGGTTGGAAGCTCCAAGAGACCCAGTACTTC. It specifies CASSLAGSGWKLQETQYF. The chain is built from TRBV5-4 and TRBJ2-5, with D uncertain. The germline gives CDR1 SGHNT, CDR2 YYREEE (reference sequence). V was pared by 0 bases and J by 1 base, with 19 bases between. The CDR3 has 18 amino acids.

This clone came up a few times. The gene calls are TRBV3-1 (or the pseudogene TRBV3-2) and TRBJ1-2; the D gene is possibly TRBD1 (6 bases). The germline CDR1 and CDR2 sequences are LGHDT and YNNKEL (reference sequence). The CDR3 spans 16 residues. V lost 2 bases, J lost 4 bases, and 17 bases lay in between. The CDR3 reads CASSQPGHRDFYGYTF. The CDR3 nucleotides are TGTGCCAGCAGCCAACCGGGACACAGGGACTTCTATGGCTACACCTTC.

This sequence joins TRBV18 and TRBJ1-2, with D perhaps matching TRBD1 (6 bases). Trimming took off 2 bases at V and 0 bases at J, with 19 bases between the two ends. The CDR3 covers 18 residues. CDR1 KGHSH and CDR2 LQKENI come from the germline V gene. DNA of the CDR3: TGTGCCAGCTCACCAGATCCGACAGGAAAGACAGCTAACTATGGCTACACCTTC. Amino acid sequence: CASSPDPTGKTANYGYTF.

The chain employs TRBV14 and TRBJ2-7; D not resolved. Germline-derived CDR1 and CDR2 are SGHDN and FVKESK. The CDR3 is made up of 13 amino acids. Trimming left V 2 bases short and J 7 bases short, with 12 bases between. The chain's CDR3 is CASSQLRIHEQYF. CDR3 DNA sequence: TGTGCCAGCAGCCAACTAAGGATACATGAGCAGTACTTC. The full variable domain, in which reference TRBV14 and TRBJ2-7 provide the parts outside the CDR3, is EAGVTQFPSHSVIEKGQTVTLRCDPISGHDNLYWYRRVMGKEIKFLLHFVKESKQDESGMPNNRFLAERTGGTYSTLKVQPAELEDSGVYFCASSQLRIHEQYFGPGTRLTVT.

The sample holds one count of this clone. J is TRBJ2-7 and V is TRBV30; D possibly uses TRBD1 or TRBD2 (7 bases each). Germline V gene lookup returns CDR1 GTSNPN and CDR2 SVGIG (reference sequence). Deletions cut 1 base from V and 2 bases from J, with 9 bases between. This CDR3 has 13 residues. The CDR3 loop reads CAWSAGGAYEQYF. For the CDR3, the DNA is TGTGCCTGGAGTGCAGGGGGGGCCTACGAGCAGTACTTC.

The CDR3 DNA is TGTGCCAGCAGTCTTGGCGTTGAAGCTTTCTTT. Encoded protein: CASSLGVEAFF. The genes are TRBV12-3 or TRBV12-4 and TRBJ1-1; no reliable D call. The CDR3 is 11 amino acids. V gave up 5 bases and J gave up 7 bases, with 8 bases separating them.

CDR3: CASSPSGLIYGYTF. The CDR3 DNA follows: TGTGCCAGCAGCCCTTCGGGGCTGATCTATGGCTACACCTTC. The rearrangement links TRBV3-1 (or the pseudogene TRBV3-2) to TRBJ1-2, with D possibly TRBD1 on 5 matching bases. The V end lost 4 bases, the J end lost 4 bases, and 13 bases lay between the germline ends. The germline gives CDR1 LGHDT, CDR2 YNNKEL (reference sequence). The CDR3 runs 14 residues.

V is TRBV15 and J is TRBJ1-6, with D possibly being TRBD1 (5 bases). This CDR3 contains 17 residues. Germline-derived CDR1 and CDR2 are LNHNV and YYDKDF (reference sequence). With 3 bases removed from V and 1 base from J, the gap between germline ends came to 13 bases. The CDR3 DNA reads as TGTGCCACCAGCAGGGGGGGGTTCAGTTCCTATAATTCACCCCTCCACTTT. Translation: CATSRGGFSSYNSPLHF. Based on the CDR3 plus reference TRBV15 and TRBJ1-6, the full variable domain is DAMVIQNPRYQVTQFGKPVTLSCSQTLNHNVMYWYQQKSSQAPKLLFHYYDKDFNNEADTPDNFQSRRPNTSFCFLDIRSPGLGDTAMYLCATSRGGFSSYNSPLHFGNGTRLTVT.

V and J are TRBV28 and TRBJ2-7; D is unresolved. The V end lost 6 bases, the J end lost 0 bases, and 15 bases lay between the germline ends. CDR3 length equals 15 residues. Germline CDR1 MDHEN, CDR2 SYDVKM. DNA of the CDR3: TGTGCCAGCAGCCGCGACCCCCAGAGCTCCTACGAGCAGTACTTC. This translates into CASSRDPQSSYEQYF.

CDR3 nucleotides: TGTGCCAGCAGCTTAGGGGGGGCGGAGCAGTACTTC. Translated, it gives CASSLGGAEQYF. The chain uses TRBV7-9 and TRBJ2-7, with D possibly being TRBD1 or TRBD2 (6 bases each). V was clipped by 1 base and J by 7 bases, with 8 bases between them. Germline V lookup: CDR1 SEHNR, CDR2 FQNEAQ (reference sequence). The CDR3 consists of 12 residues.

V gene TRBV6-5 combines with J gene TRBJ1-4; D may be TRBD1 (5 bases). V was clipped by 6 bases and J by 7 bases, with 15 bases between them. CDR1 is MNHEY, CDR2 SVGAGI, per germline. The CDR3 loop spans 14 amino acids. The CDR3 nucleotides are TGTGCCAGCAGCCCCACGGGACTTATTGAAAAACTGTTTTTT. Amino acids: CASSPTGLIEKLFF.

The rearrangement uses TRBV28 and TRBJ2-1; either TRBD1 or TRBD2 may fit D (5 bases each). V was pared by 2 bases and J by 8 bases, with 7 bases between. The CDR3 has 12 amino acids. The germline V gene has CDR1 MDHEN and CDR2 SYDVKM. CDR3 DNA: TGTGCCAGCAGTTTAAGAGGGGATGAGCAGTTCTTC. It codes for CASSLRGDEQFF.

The chain has TRBV10-3 and TRBJ1-5, with D perhaps matching TRBD1 (6 bases). This CDR3 is 14 amino acids long. Trimming left V 3 bases short and J 1 base short, with 7 bases between. CDR1 and CDR2 from the germline V gene are ENHRY and SYGVKD. CDR3 nucleotide sequence: TGTGCCATCAGTGACGGACAGAGCAATCAGCCCCAGCATTTT. Protein product: CAISDGQSNQPQHF.

The V and J genes are TRBV4-1 and TRBJ2-2; weak D call: TRBD1 (5 bases). Germline CDR1 reads MGHRA; CDR2 reads YSYEKL. This CDR3 region has 18 residues. The V end lost 0 bases, the J end lost 3 bases, and 17 bases lay between the germline ends. The CDR3 DNA sequence: TGCGCCAGCAGCCAAGACCGGTTTTATGGGGCGGACACCGGGGAGCTGTTTTTT. It specifies CASSQDRFYGADTGELFF.

V is TRBV6-2 or TRBV6-3 and J is TRBJ1-4, with D hard to call. The CDR3 runs to 13 residues. Germline lookup yields CDR1 MNHEY and CDR2 SVGEGT. Trimming pared 4 bases from V and 11 bases from J, leaving 14 bases between. CDR3 DNA sequence: TGTGCCAGCAGTTCCGTCGGGGAGAGGAAACTGTTTTTT. Its translation: CASSSVGERKLFF.

V gene TRBV12-3 or TRBV12-4 combines with J gene TRBJ1-1, with D hard to call. CDR3 length equals 13 residues. Trimming pared 5 bases from V and 4 bases from J, leaving 11 bases between. In nucleotides, the CDR3 is TGTGCCAGCAGTCGTTCGAGTGGCACTGAAGCTTTCTTT. Translation gives CASSRSSGTEAFF.

The rearrangement links TRBV7-3 to TRBJ2-3; D possibly corresponds to TRBD2 (6 bases). The CDR3 loop spans 14 amino acids. V was shortened by 4 bases and J by 1 base, with 9 bases between the two germline ends. Germline V gives CDR1 SGHTA, CDR2 FQGTGA. CDR3 sequence (DNA): TGTGCCAGCAGCTCAGGGACTGGCACAGATACGCAGTATTTT. This gives the protein CASSSGTGTDTQYF.

A note on this clone: Different DNA sequences within this sample yield the same CDR3. The rearrangement uses TRBV6-5 and TRBJ1-1; D remains ambiguous. Trimming left V 4 bases short and J 1 base short, with 7 bases between. Germline values: CDR1 MNHEY, CDR2 SVGAGI. This CDR3 comprises 13 residues. The CDR3 nucleotides read TGTGCCAGCAGTTTACAGAGGAACACTGAAGCTTTCTTT. Translated: CASSLQRNTEAFF.

This chain connects TRBV3-1 (or the pseudogene TRBV3-2) to TRBJ1-2; D gene ambiguous. The CDR3 is 15 residues long. V was shortened by 2 bases and J by 2 bases, with 12 bases between the two germline ends. Germline CDR1 LGHDT, CDR2 YNNKEL (reference sequence). The CDR3 region has the DNA TGTGCCAGCAGCCAATTGGTCAGTAAGAACTATGGCTACACCTTC. Protein sequence: CASSQLVSKNYGYTF.

This sequence joins TRBV2 and TRBJ2-5; D perhaps matches TRBD1 (5 bases). V gave up 7 bases and J gave up 1 base, with 13 bases separating them. The germline CDR1 and CDR2 sequences are SNHLY and FYNNEI. The CDR3 contains 14 residues. The CDR3 reads CASKITGTQETQYF. In nucleotides, the CDR3 is TGTGCCAGCAAAATAACAGGTACCCAAGAGACCCAGTACTTC.

This clone was found a few times. The rearrangement links TRBV12-3 or TRBV12-4 to TRBJ1-2; no clear D. Trimming left V 4 bases short and J 4 bases short, with 4 bases between. The CDR3 is made up of 11 amino acids. CDR3 coding DNA: TGTGCCAGCAGTTCCGGCTATGGCTACACCTTC. Protein: CASSSGYGYTF.

V gene TRBV2 combines with J gene TRBJ1-2; D might be TRBD1 (6 bases). Germline V gene data show CDR1 as SNHLY and CDR2 as FYNNEI. This CDR3 is 14 amino acids long. Trimming stripped 6 bases from V and 2 bases from J, with 13 bases between. The CDR3 nucleotides are TGTGCCAGCAGGGCGACAGGACCGAACTATGGCTACACCTTC. Translating gives CASRATGPNYGYTF.